This paragraph reports one T cell receptor beta chain. Trimming stripped 6 bases from V and 0 bases from J, with 12 bases between. The CDR3 has 14 amino acids. Germline-derived CDR1 and CDR2 are SGHTA and FQGNSA. Some second doses came at about 4 weeks and others at about 12 weeks; these were pooled. This specimen comes from a study of T cell responses to AZD1222 COVID-19 vaccine. TCRdb's copy holds only in-frame clones and misses some; the assay was immunoSEQ multiplex PCR. The sample carries 150,000 to 200,000 clones, 70% to 90% recorded once. The receptor was derived from an adult who received the AZD1222 COVID-19 vaccine. The chain links TRBV7-2 to TRBJ2-7; D possibly corresponds to TRBD1 (5 bases). Material: peripheral blood, obtained 28 days after the second AZD1222 dose. The CDR3 sequence: CASRVGALSYEQYF. CDR3 sequence (DNA): TGTGCCAGCAGAGTAGGGGCTCTCTCCTACGAGCAGTACTTC.